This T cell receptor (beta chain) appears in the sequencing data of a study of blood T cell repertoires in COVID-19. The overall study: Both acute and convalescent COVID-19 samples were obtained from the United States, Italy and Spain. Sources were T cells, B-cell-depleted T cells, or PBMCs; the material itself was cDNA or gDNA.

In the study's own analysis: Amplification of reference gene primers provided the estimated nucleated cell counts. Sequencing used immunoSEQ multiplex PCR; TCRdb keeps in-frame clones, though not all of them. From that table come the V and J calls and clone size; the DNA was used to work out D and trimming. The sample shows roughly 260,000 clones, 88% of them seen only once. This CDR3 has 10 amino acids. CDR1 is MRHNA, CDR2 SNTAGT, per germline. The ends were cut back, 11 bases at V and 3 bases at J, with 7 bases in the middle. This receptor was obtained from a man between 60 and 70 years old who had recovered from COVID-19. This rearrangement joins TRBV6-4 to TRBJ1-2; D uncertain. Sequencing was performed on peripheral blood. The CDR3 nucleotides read TGTGCCTGGGGAGACTATGGCTACACCTTC. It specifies CAWGDYGYTF.